This entry lists 32 T cell receptor beta chains sequenced from one sample in a study of cytomegalovirus exposure and HLA in healthy donors. The study ran its PCR with 60 Vbeta and 13 Jbeta primers. The data were produced by immunoSEQ multiplex PCR, yet TCRdb's version contains in-frame clones alone and is incomplete. The sample shows 150,000 to 200,000 clones, about 80% of them seen only once. Sequencing used PBMCs. The source is a woman in her thirties or forties in good health and CMV-seronegative.

The chain carries TRBV9 and TRBJ2-5; D call uncertain. Germline CDR1 is SGDLS and CDR2 is YYNGEE. CDR3 length equals 15 residues. The germline V and J ends were trimmed by 0 bases and 0 bases, with 9 bases remaining between them. The CDR3 loop reads CASSVEVGYQETQYF. CDR3 nucleotide sequence: TGTGCCAGCAGCGTAGAGGTCGGGTACCAAGAGACCCAGTACTTC.

This clone was observed a single time. V usage is TRBV29-1 and J usage is TRBJ2-5; 9 positions match TRBD2. In germline, CDR1 is SQVTM, CDR2 ANQGSEA. The CDR3 sequence is 13 residues long. Losses at the gene ends were 4 bases for V and 5 bases for J; bases not matched to a gene: 5. The CDR3 loop reads CSVGVSGSETQYF. The CDR3 nucleotides are TGCAGCGTTGGTGTTAGCGGGAGTGAGACCCAGTACTTC.

This chain links TRBV5-1 with TRBJ2-7, with 7 bases fitting TRBD1. Germline V gene lookup returns CDR1 SGHRS and CDR2 YFSETQ. The CDR3 is made up of 14 amino acids. Trimming cost V 0 bases and J 5 bases; bases outside gene matches: 5. CDR3 protein: CASSLGIGGDEQYF. The CDR3 DNA follows: TGCGCCAGCAGCTTGGGGATAGGGGGCGACGAGCAGTACTTC.

This clone is deemed medium-sized. This chain joins TRBV19 and TRBJ1-2; D is unclear. Germline-derived CDR1 and CDR2 are LNHDA and SQIVND (reference sequence). V dropped 5 bases and J dropped 0 bases, with 13 bases sitting between them. CDR3 length: 15 amino acids. The CDR3 here is CASSAREQANYGYTF. CDR3 sequence (DNA): TGTGCCAGTAGTGCCCGGGAGCAGGCTAACTATGGCTACACCTTC.

The rearrangement links TRBV18 to TRBJ2-3, with 8 bases lining up with TRBD2. The CDR3 consists of 14 residues. Unmatched junction bases numbered 4, after V lost 6 bases and J lost 2 bases. Germline-derived CDR1 and CDR2 are KGHSH and LQKENI. CDR3 residues: CASSSSGYTDTQYF. CDR3 sequence (DNA): TGTGCCAGCTCGTCTAGCGGGTACACAGATACGCAGTATTTT. Full variable domain (remainder filled in from reference TRBV18 and TRBJ2-3): NAGVMQNPRHLVRRRGQEARLRCSPMKGHSHVYWYRQLPEEGLKFMVYLQKENIIDESGMPKERFSAEFPKEGPSILRIQQVVRGDSAAYFCASSSSGYTDTQYFGPGTRLTVL.

The chain couples TRBV5-1 to TRBJ2-5, with TRBD1 matching 7 bases. The CDR3 totals 14 residues. The germline V gene has CDR1 SGHRS and CDR2 YFSETQ. V was clipped by 0 bases and J by 2 bases; unmatched bases: 1. CDR3 sequence (DNA): TGCGCCAGCAGCTTGGGGGACAGTCAAGAGACCCAGTACTTC. It encodes CASSLGDSQETQYF.

This clone was observed a handful of times. The CDR3 DNA is TGTGCCAGCACCAACCCGGGGGATGAGCAGTTCTTC. Its translation is CASTNPGDEQFF. V usage is TRBV5-4 and J usage is TRBJ2-1, with a possible D match to TRBD2 (6 bases). The germline V and J ends were trimmed by 6 bases and 8 bases, with 12 bases remaining between them. Germline V gene lookup returns CDR1 SGHNT and CDR2 YYREEE (reference sequence). The CDR3 sequence is 12 residues long.

V gene TRBV5-1 combines with J gene TRBJ2-3; TRBD2 matches at 12 bases. Germline V gene sequence: CDR1 SGHRS, CDR2 YFSETQ. The length of the CDR3 is 17 residues. V lost 3 bases, J lost 3 bases, and 8 bases stayed unmatched. CDR3 loop: CASSSPSGRALTDTQYF. CDR3 bases: TGCGCCAGCAGCTCGCCTAGCGGGAGGGCCTTAACAGATACGCAGTATTTT.

The rearrangement joins TRBV15 to TRBJ1-2, with D possibly TRBD1 on 6 matching bases. The CDR3 is made up of 16 amino acids. The V gene lost 3 bases and the J gene lost 4 bases, with 18 bases spanning the gap. Germline lookup yields CDR1 LNHNV and CDR2 YYDKDF (reference sequence). This CDR3 reads CATSSPPGRRGYGYTF. The DNA for the CDR3 is TGTGCCACCAGCAGTCCCCCGGGGCGCAGGGGCTATGGCTACACCTTC.

The chain combines TRBV9 with TRBJ1-6, with TRBD1 matching over 7 bases. Germline V gene sequence: CDR1 SGDLS, CDR2 YYNGEE. The CDR3 has 16 residues. V shed 0 bases and J 5 bases; nucleotides not matched to a gene: 5. CDR3 sequence: CASSVDGQGDNSPLHF. CDR3 sequence (DNA): TGTGCCAGCAGCGTAGACGGTCAGGGGGATAATTCACCCCTCCACTTT.

This clone turned up a few times. CDR3 loop: CASSQDLGAQPQHF. In DNA, the CDR3 is TGCGCCAGCAGCCAAGATCTAGGGGCTCAGCCCCAGCATTTT. The rearrangement joins TRBV4-3 to TRBJ1-5; a possible D gene is TRBD1 (5 bases). The CDR3 totals 14 residues. Germline loops: CDR1 LGHNA, CDR2 YSLEER. The V end was cut by 0 bases, the J end by 6 bases, with 9 bases between.

The chain joins TRBV5-1 to TRBJ1-1, with no clear D. V was shortened by 0 bases and J by 5 bases, with 14 bases between the two germline ends. CDR3 size: 15 residues. Germline V CDR1 and CDR2: SGHRS, YFSETQ. For the CDR3, the DNA is TGCGCCAGCAGCTTGGATCACAGCCGGAGGACTGAAGCTTTCTTT. Its protein product is CASSLDHSRRTEAFF.

This clone occurred once. The chain links TRBV18 to TRBJ2-1; D uncertain. CDR3 length equals 13 residues. CDR1 and CDR2 from the germline V gene are KGHSH and LQKENI. Trimming shortened V by 0 bases and J by 6 bases, and 6 bases separated the two germline ends. The CDR3, as DNA: TGTGCCAGCTCACCACCCCCCGGCAATGAGCAGTTCTTC. This gives the protein CASSPPPGNEQFF.

This clone turned up a few times. V usage is TRBV7-9 and J usage is TRBJ1-1; 7 bases agree with TRBD1. This CDR3 has 15 residues. Germline V lookup: CDR1 SEHNR, CDR2 FQNEAQ (reference sequence). Losses at the gene ends were 1 base for V and 2 bases for J; bases not matched to a gene: 4. The CDR3 coding sequence is TGTGCCAGCAGCTTAGGGGCAGGGGGAAACACTGAAGCTTTCTTT. Translating it yields CASSLGAGGNTEAFF.

This chain joins TRBV11-3 and TRBJ2-4; 7 bases fit TRBD1. Trimming removed 5 bases from V and 0 bases from J; junction bases left unmatched: 7. The CDR3 has 16 residues. The V gene's germline CDR1 is SGHNT and CDR2 YENEEA. CDR3 in amino acids: CASSQGQSLAKNIQYF. As DNA, the CDR3 is TGTGCCAGCAGCCAGGGACAGTCACTAGCCAAAAACATTCAGTACTTC.

The genes are TRBV27 and TRBJ2-1; a weak D match, TRBD2 (6 bases). CDR3 length: 16 amino acids. Germline V gene data show CDR1 as MNHEY and CDR2 as SMNVEV (reference sequence). V was pared by 5 bases and J by 0 bases, with 14 bases between. The DNA of the CDR3 is TGTGCCAGCAGTCCAATAGCGGTTTTCTCCTACAATGAGCAGTTCTTC. It codes for CASSPIAVFSYNEQFF.

The genes are TRBV29-1 and TRBJ2-1; possibly TRBD2 for D (6 bases). The CDR3 consists of 13 residues. The V gene's germline CDR1 is SQVTM and CDR2 ANQGSEA. V was shortened by 7 bases and J by 9 bases, with 19 bases between the two germline ends. The CDR3 region is CSAYHFSGREQFF. CDR3 coding DNA: TGCAGCGCCTACCACTTCAGCGGGCGTGAGCAGTTCTTC.

This chain joins TRBV2 and TRBJ2-1; the match to TRBD2 covers 7 bases. CDR1 and CDR2 from the germline V gene are SNHLY and FYNNEI. The CDR3 totals 14 residues. With V trimmed by 7 bases and J by 10 bases, 13 bases remained unmatched. CDR3 nucleotide sequence: TGTGCCAGCACGCGAGCGGGGAGCGGAGGCGAGCAGTTCTTC. It specifies CASTRAGSGGEQFF. Complete variable domain (other parts from reference TRBV2 and TRBJ2-1): EPEVTQTPSHQVTQMGQEVILRCVPISNHLYFYWYRQILGQKVEFLVSFYNNEISEKSEIFDDQFSVERPDGSNFTLKIRSTKLEDSAMYFCASTRAGSGGEQFFGPGTRLTVL.

V usage is TRBV27 and J usage is TRBJ1-2, with 8 bases fitting TRBD1. The CDR3 is made up of 14 amino acids. V was pared by 4 bases and J by 7 bases, with 8 bases of the junction left unmatched. The germline CDR1 and CDR2 sequences are MNHEY and SMNVEV (reference sequence). CDR3 residues: CASSSHGQGGGYTF. The CDR3 region has the DNA TGTGCCAGCAGTTCTCACGGACAGGGCGGTGGCTACACCTTC.

This sequence joins TRBV21-1 and TRBJ2-1; the D call of TRBD1 is as the table states it, not checked on the DNA. TRBV21-1 is described as a pseudogene. CDR3 length equals 17 residues. CDR3 DNA: TGTGCCAGCAGCGAAGTGGGGACAGACAAAAAGGGGAATGAGCAGTTCTTC. Translation gives CASSEVGTDKKGNEQFF.

The chain uses TRBV7-2 and TRBJ2-3; D may be TRBD2 (6 bases). The CDR3 is 14 residues long. The germline CDR1 and CDR2 sequences are SGHTA and FQGNSA. Between the trimmed V and J ends, which lost 6 bases and 2 bases, there was a span of 12 bases. CDR3 DNA: TGTGCCAGCAGACGGGACTTGGCCACAGATACGCAGTATTTT. This sequence encodes CASRRDLATDTQYF. Using reference TRBV7-2 and TRBJ2-3 for the parts outside the CDR3, the full variable domain is GAGVSQSPSNKVTEKGKDVELRCDPISGHTALYWYRQSLGQGLEFLIYFQGNSAPDKSGLPSDRFSAERTGGSVSTLTIQRTQQEDSAVYLCASRRDLATDTQYFGPGTRLTVL.

The rearrangement uses TRBV27 and TRBJ2-7; 9 nucleotides line up with TRBD1. Germline lookup yields CDR1 MNHEY and CDR2 SMNVEV (reference sequence). This CDR3 spans 17 amino acids. The V and J ends lost 4 bases and 0 bases, in that order; junction bases with no gene match: 10. The CDR3 spells CASSSYGGQGFSYEQYV. In DNA, the CDR3 is TGTGCCAGCAGTTCCTACGGGGGACAGGGATTCTCCTACGAGCAGTACGTC.

The V and J genes are TRBV7-5 and TRBJ2-7; TRBD2 was called by the table and not checked on the DNA. TRBV7-5 is a listed pseudogene. CDR3 length equals 18 residues. CDR3 sequence (DNA): TGTGTCAGAAGCAGTAGGGGAGGGCGGACTAGCGGGAGGTACGAGCAGTACTTC. Translated: CVRSSRGGRTSGRYEQYF.

The chain couples TRBV29-1 to TRBJ1-2; D is unresolved. V lost 6 bases to trimming and J lost 4 bases, with 18 bases between them. CDR3 length: 14 amino acids. The germline V gene encodes CDR1 SQVTM and CDR2 ANQGSEA. The CDR3, as DNA: TGCAGCGTAATTGACATTACCCCCAGCTATGGCTACACCTTC. Protein: CSVIDITPSYGYTF.

CDR3 nucleotide sequence: TGTGCCAGTAGTATCTCAGGACTCACAGATACGCAGTATTTT. Residues: CASSISGLTDTQYF. The genes are TRBV19 and TRBJ2-3, with TRBD2 as a possible D gene (5 bases). Trimming cost V 3 bases and J 2 bases, with 9 bases left between them. Germline V gene data show CDR1 as LNHDA and CDR2 as SQIVND (reference sequence). This CDR3 spans 14 amino acids.

The chain has TRBV5-1 and TRBJ1-4; D is ambiguous. This CDR3 is built from 14 residues. Trimming removed 0 bases from V and 2 bases from J, with 5 bases in between. Germline CDR1 SGHRS, CDR2 YFSETQ. CDR3 sequence reads: CASSLGATNEKLFF. The CDR3 DNA reads TGCGCCAGCAGCTTGGGGGCGACTAATGAAAAACTGTTTTTT.

The chain links TRBV6-1 to TRBJ1-3; D gene unclear. Germline CDR1 MNHNS, CDR2 SASEGT. The CDR3 runs to 15 residues. V was clipped by 4 bases and J by 0 bases, with 10 bases between them. The CDR3 spells CASSGGLASGNTIYF. CDR3 in DNA: TGTGCCAGCAGTGGTGGACTTGCCTCTGGAAACACCATATATTTT.

This sequence joins TRBV10-3 and TRBJ2-1, with TRBD2 matching over 16 bases. Trimming cost V 9 bases and J 16 bases; bases outside gene matches: 9. The CDR3 consists of 13 residues. Germline assignment: CDR1 ENHRY and CDR2 SYGVKD. The CDR3 loop is CAIGTSGRALKFF. The DNA of the CDR3 is TGTGCCATTGGGACTAGCGGGAGGGCCTTAAAATTCTTC.

The rearrangement joins TRBV4-1 to TRBJ2-7; D is possibly TRBD1 (6 bases). V was shortened by 2 bases and J by 6 bases, with 14 bases between the two germline ends. CDR3 length: 14 amino acids. Per the germline V gene, CDR1 is MGHRA and CDR2 is YSYEKL. Here the CDR3 reads CASSQIPGVGEQYF. CDR3 bases: TGCGCCAGCAGCCAAATACCAGGGGTTGGCGAGCAGTACTTC.

The genes are TRBV27 and TRBJ2-7; TRBD2 aligns across 12 bases. The length of the CDR3 is 14 residues. Losses at the gene ends were 6 bases for V and 5 bases for J; bases not matched to a gene: 5. Germline V gene sequence: CDR1 MNHEY, CDR2 SMNVEV (reference sequence). CDR3 amino acids: CASSRGLAGNEQYV. CDR3 nucleotides: TGTGCCAGCAGCCGCGGACTAGCGGGAAACGAGCAGTACGTC.

This rearrangement joins TRBV9 to TRBJ1-3; D unclear. Trimming took off 0 bases at V and 2 bases at J, with 6 bases between the two ends. In germline, CDR1 is SGDLS, CDR2 YYNGEE. The CDR3 spans 14 residues. CDR3 in amino acids: CASSVGTTGNTIYF. CDR3 nucleotide sequence: TGTGCCAGCAGCGTAGGAACAACTGGAAACACCATATATTTT.

This clone was counted a single time. The CDR3 bases are TGTGCCAGCAGCCCCCTAGACAGGGGGGTTAATGAGCAGTTCTTC. This encodes CASSPLDRGVNEQFF. The chain has TRBV4-2 and TRBJ2-1, with TRBD1 identical over 9 bases. Trimming cost V 4 bases and J 7 bases; bases outside gene matches: 8. The CDR3 is made up of 15 amino acids. CDR1 is LGHNA and CDR2 is YNFKEQ in the germline V gene.